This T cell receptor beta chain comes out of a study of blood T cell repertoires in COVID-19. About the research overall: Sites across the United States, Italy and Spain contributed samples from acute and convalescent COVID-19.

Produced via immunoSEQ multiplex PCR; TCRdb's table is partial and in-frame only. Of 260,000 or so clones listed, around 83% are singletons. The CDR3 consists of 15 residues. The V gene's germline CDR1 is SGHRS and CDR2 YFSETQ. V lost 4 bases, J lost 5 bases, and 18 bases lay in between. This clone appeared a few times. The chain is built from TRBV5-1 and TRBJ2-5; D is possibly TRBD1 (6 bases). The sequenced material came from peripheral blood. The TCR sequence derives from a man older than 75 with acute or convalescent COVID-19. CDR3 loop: CASSGTGSSLETQYF. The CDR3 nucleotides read TGCGCCAGCAGCGGAACAGGGTCTAGTCTTGAGACCCAGTACTTC.